Given below is one T cell receptor beta chain in context. Its antigen remains unknown. Generated by immunoSEQ multiplex PCR, the TCRdb table keeps only in-frame clones and is missing some. In the table there are about 98,000 clones, 87% of which are singletons. The data stem from a study of cytomegalovirus exposure and HLA in healthy donors. About the study: A later analysis reported the same platform for the 90 to 150 validation repertoires and the 666 first-cohort repertoires. General observations from the study: For cytomegalovirus status, the classifier reportedly gave diagnoses with high specificity and sensitivity.

The CDR3 contains 13 residues. V was cut by 1 base and J by 4 bases, with 8 bases left in between. Germline V gene sequence: CDR1 SQVTM, CDR2 ANQGSEA. Sequencing was performed on PBMCs. The chain recombines TRBV29-1 with TRBJ1-5; D gene uncertain. This clonotype was obtained from a woman aged 25 to 39 in good health and CMV-seronegative. The CDR3 bases are TGCAGCGTTGAAGGGGGAGTGAATCAGCCCCAGCATTTT. As protein: CSVEGGVNQPQHF.